Included here is one T cell receptor (beta chain) sequence, with context. Its antigen is unknown. Base qualities are not at hand, and no much larger clone is one base apart. The data are from a study of CD8+ T cells in alopecia areata (dated 2018 in TCRdb). About the full investigation: Treated patients were enrolled in an open-label pilot trial of oral tofacitinib, 5 to 10 mg twice daily, for moderate-to-severe alopecia areata. In treated patients, disease severity was measured using the SALT score, which gives the percentage of scalp surface area affected. In both human patients and the C3H/HeJ mouse model, the study applied high-throughput TCRbeta sequencing to look at T cell clonal expansion in alopecia areata. TCRbeta CDR3 regions were amplified by immunoSEQ multiplex PCR using 35 Vbeta forward and 13 Jbeta reverse primers. RNA was extracted with the PAXgene miRNA kit for fixed scalp, the miRNeasy kit for PBMCs, and the RNeasy kit for mouse skin. Clonality in the scalp was compared among normal scalp (n=4), patchy alopecia areata scalp (n=8), and alopecia totalis/universalis scalp (n=8). Biopsies were taken from tofacitinib-treated patients at baseline and at 4 and 24 weeks of treatment, and a later scalp biopsy was taken in several of the tofacitinib-treated patients. Patients stayed on tofacitinib for 6 to 18 months and then had 6 months of follow-up off drug so that delayed response and recurrence could be assessed. On the human side, TCRbeta sequencing was run on scalp tissue and on sorted CD4+ and CD8+ peripheral blood T cells from healthy controls and from alopecia areata patients with either patchy or totalis/universalis disease. Paper-wide results and their limitations: Shared TCR sequences between patients were less evident than in mice, which may be partly attributable to HLA diversity in the patient population. Unlike mouse skin, which is dominated by gammadelta T cells, normal human skin has resident alphabeta T cells that are also sequenced, and this complicates analysis of the scalp TCR repertoire. Higher clonality and more expanded CD8+ clones were observed in lesional scalp than in normal scalp, particularly in alopecia totalis/universalis, a finding suggestive of antigenic drive. Because the treated cohort was small and had only one nonresponder, larger studies are needed to examine links between baseline CD8+ expansion and response. With tofacitinib, both scalp clonality and the number of expanded CD8+ clones among the top 100 scalp clones went down significantly. During tofacitinib treatment, many expanded lesional clones stuck around in both scalp and blood, and this persistence may partly explain why relapse happens after treatment is stopped.

Receptors were amplified or captured by the immunoSEQ multiplex PCR assay. RNA was extracted from all samples and reverse transcribed into cDNA as template for TCR sequencing. First-strand cDNA was synthesized using SuperScript III with a 2:1 mix of oligo-dT and random hexamers. A synthetic immune receptor repertoire was used to assess amplification bias, and residual bias was removed computationally. On the study's bioinformatics: Raw reads were preprocessed to remove errors, and CDR3 was defined by IMGT conventions from the conserved cysteine to phenylalanine. Clonality was computed as 1 minus the Shannon entropy, with the entropy normalized by log2 of the number of productive unique TCRs. Whether each scalp clone was CD4 or CD8 was inferred by checking scalp TCRbeta sequences against the CD4 and CD8 repertoires from sorted blood. The clones in this table, taken by TCRdb from immuneACCESS, are in-frame only. Not every clone is retained; where verified, under half of the shortfall comes from an unresolved V gene, and the cause of the rest is unknown. That table supplies the V and J calls and clone size; D and trimming were determined from the DNA. This sample gives 150,000 to 200,000 clones in total; less than 80% of them show up just once. Together, the top ten hold 11% to 15% of the sample.

The time point label on this specimen signifies: around 22 weeks on oral tofacitinib. Sample treatment or condition, as interpreted from the label and publication: oral pan-JAK inhibitor, 5-10 mg twice daily. Lesional scalp punch biopsies and peripheral blood were collected from alopecia areata patients. PBMCs were isolated by density centrifugation and stained for CD3, CD4 and CD8, and CD4+ and CD8+ T cells were sorted on a FACSAria. Counted from cysteine to phenylalanine, this CDR3 has 13 amino acids. CDR3 DNA is the only sequence kept; it has 39 bases, read in frame from the first base. For this chain, trimming is 7 bases at the V end and 9 bases at the J end, and the number of junction bases without a gene match is 8. Taken from the germline V gene, the CDR1 and CDR2 loops are ENHRY and SYGVKD.

Sample: CD4+ T cells sorted from blood, taken at week 24, from a patient treated with tofacitinib. The receptor was isolated from a human donor with alopecia areata. Recombination connected TRBV10-3 to TRBJ2-1, with TRBD2 matching 8 junction bases. The CDR3 protein: CAIKAGTRFEQFF. DNA sequence: TGTGCCATCAAAGCCGGGACTAGATTTGAGCAGTTCTTC.